The rows below give T cell receptor beta chains drawn from one sample of a study of cytomegalovirus exposure and HLA in healthy donors. Libraries were prepared by immunoSEQ multiplex PCR; TCRdb keeps only in-frame clonotypes and omits some of them. The sample lists 150,000 to 200,000 clones, around 72% occurring once. The sequencing sample was made of PBMCs. The source of these receptors is a man aged 50 to 60 in good health and CMV-seronegative. Each CDR3 is given with its conserved first and last residue. Each record gives: J gene, D gene, clone size, V gene, CDR3 DNA, CDR3 protein. A D gene is named only where the DNA matches it firmly. Clone size is not always given. Where it is, it says once, few, many or a class for expanded clones.

J gene: TRBJ1-2; D gene: TRBD1; clone size: NA; V gene: TRBV6-1; CDR3 DNA: TGTGCCAGCAGCTCAGGGGGCAGAGGCTACACCTTC; CDR3 protein: CASSSGGRGYTF
J gene: TRBJ2-3; D gene: TRBD2; clone size: NA; V gene: TRBV18; CDR3 DNA: TGTGCCAGCTCACCAGGGACTAGCGGCACAGATACGCAGTATTTT; CDR3 protein: CASSPGTSGTDTQYF
J gene: TRBJ1-4; D gene: NA; clone size: once; V gene: TRBV5-1; CDR3 DNA: TGCGCCAGCAGCTTGGAGGGGATGGGCGCAGAAAAACTGTTTTTT; CDR3 protein: CASSLEGMGAEKLFF
J gene: TRBJ2-7; D gene: TRBD1; clone size: NA; V gene: TRBV7-2; CDR3 DNA: TGTGCCAGCAGTCAATACGGGACAGACTCCTACGAGCAGTACTTC; CDR3 protein: CASSQYGTDSYEQYF
J gene: TRBJ1-1; D gene: TRBD1; clone size: few; V gene: TRBV18; CDR3 DNA: TGTGCCAGCTCATCACCTACAGGGGCGGGCACTGAAGCTTTCTTT; CDR3 protein: CASSSPTGAGTEAFF
J gene: TRBJ1-6; D gene: NA; clone size: NA; V gene: TRBV14; CDR3 DNA: TGTGCCAGCAGCCCCCCCGACAGGAGCTCCTATAATTCACCCCTCCACTTT; CDR3 protein: CASSPPDRSSYNSPLHF
J gene: TRBJ2-2; D gene: TRBD2; clone size: few; V gene: TRBV5-1; CDR3 DNA: TGCGCCAGCAGCCTACTAGCGGGGGGCTTGAACACCGGGGAGCTGTTTTTT; CDR3 protein: CASSLLAGGLNTGELFF
J gene: TRBJ1-6; D gene: TRBD1; clone size: NA; V gene: TRBV7-2; CDR3 DNA: TGTGCCAGCAGCTTAGGGTACCGGACAGGGGCGGATTCACCCCTCCACTTT; CDR3 protein: CASSLGYRTGADSPLHF
J gene: TRBJ2-7; D gene: TRBD2; clone size: NA; V gene: TRBV7-2; CDR3 DNA: TGTGCCAGCAGCACCTCGGGGAGCGGGGGCCCCGGCGAGCAGTACTTC; CDR3 protein: CASSTSGSGGPGEQYF
J gene: TRBJ2-5; D gene: TRBD2; clone size: NA; V gene: TRBV7-7; CDR3 DNA: TGTGCCAGCAGCTTACTAGCGGGGGGGCCGGGGACCCAGTACTTC; CDR3 protein: CASSLLAGGPGTQYF
J gene: TRBJ1-5; D gene: NA; clone size: NA; V gene: TRBV9; CDR3 DNA: TGTGCCAGCAGCAGGCCGGGGTTCGGGAATCAGCCCCAGCATTTT; CDR3 protein: CASSRPGFGNQPQHF
J gene: TRBJ1-4; D gene: TRBD1; clone size: NA; V gene: TRBV7-9; CDR3 DNA: TGTGCCAGCAGCTTAGGTGGGACAGTTGAAAAACTGTTTTTT; CDR3 protein: CASSLGGTVEKLFF
J gene: TRBJ2-2; D gene: TRBD1; clone size: NA; V gene: TRBV7-9; CDR3 DNA: TGTGCCAGCAGCTTGACAGGGTTTAACACCGGGGAGCTGTTTTTT; CDR3 protein: CASSLTGFNTGELFF
J gene: TRBJ2-7; D gene: NA; clone size: NA; V gene: TRBV10-3; CDR3 DNA: TGTGCCATCAGCCCTAAGGGGCGCTACGAGCAGTACTTC; CDR3 protein: CAISPKGRYEQYF
J gene: TRBJ1-1; D gene: NA; clone size: NA; V gene: TRBV5-1; CDR3 DNA: TGCGCCAGCAGCTTGGATGGGCCGGCGGGTGCTGAAGCTTTCTTT; CDR3 protein: CASSLDGPAGAEAFF
J gene: TRBJ1-4; D gene: NA; clone size: NA; V gene: TRBV6-5; CDR3 DNA: TGTGCCAGCAGGAACGAGGGCCCAGCTAATGAAAAACTGTTTTTT; CDR3 protein: CASRNEGPANEKLFF
J gene: TRBJ2-3; D gene: TRBD2; clone size: NA; V gene: TRBV2; CDR3 DNA: TGTGCCAGCAGTGTCGGGACTAGCGGGTTGGATACGCAGTATTTT; CDR3 protein: CASSVGTSGLDTQYF
J gene: TRBJ2-1; D gene: TRBD2; clone size: NA; V gene: TRBV6-5; CDR3 DNA: TGTGCCAGCAGTTCGCTAGCGGACAATTACAATGAGCAGTTCTTC; CDR3 protein: CASSSLADNYNEQFF
J gene: TRBJ2-4; D gene: TRBD2; clone size: NA; V gene: TRBV28; CDR3 DNA: TGTGCCAGCAGCGTGGGTGCTAGCGGGGCCAACATTCAGTACTTC; CDR3 protein: CASSVGASGANIQYF
J gene: TRBJ1-5; D gene: TRBD1; clone size: NA; V gene: TRBV2; CDR3 DNA: TGTGCCAGCAAGACAGGGAATAGCAATCAGCCCCAGCATTTT; CDR3 protein: CASKTGNSNQPQHF
J gene: TRBJ2-2; D gene: NA; clone size: NA; V gene: TRBV19; CDR3 DNA: TGTGCCAGTAGCCGGGGACTGAACACCGGGGAGCTGTTTTTT; CDR3 protein: CASSRGLNTGELFF
J gene: TRBJ2-7; D gene: TRBD1; clone size: NA; V gene: TRBV19; CDR3 DNA: TGTGCCAGTACCCAGACAGGGTTAGGCTCCTACGAGCAGTACTTC; CDR3 protein: CASTQTGLGSYEQYF
J gene: TRBJ1-2; D gene: TRBD1; clone size: NA; V gene: TRBV14; CDR3 DNA: TGTGCCAGCAGCCCCACAGGGGGCGGGTGGTATGGCTACACCTTC; CDR3 protein: CASSPTGGGWYGYTF
J gene: TRBJ2-7; D gene: TRBD1; clone size: NA; V gene: TRBV18; CDR3 DNA: TGTGCCAGCTCACCGGGACAGGCCAACGAGCAGTACTTC; CDR3 protein: CASSPGQANEQYF
J gene: TRBJ1-1; D gene: TRBD1; clone size: NA; V gene: TRBV28; CDR3 DNA: TGTGCCAGCAGCAAAAGAACAGGGGGCGCATTAGCCACTGAAGCTTTCTTT; CDR3 protein: CASSKRTGGALATEAFF
J gene: TRBJ1-2; D gene: NA; clone size: NA; V gene: TRBV14; CDR3 DNA: TGTGCCAGCAGCCAGATAGGACTGCCCCTCTATGGCTACACCTTC; CDR3 protein: CASSQIGLPLYGYTF
J gene: TRBJ1-4; D gene: TRBD1; clone size: NA; V gene: TRBV9; CDR3 DNA: TGTGCCAGCAGCGACAGGGGTTATAATGAAAAACTGTTTTTT; CDR3 protein: CASSDRGYNEKLFF
J gene: TRBJ2-3; D gene: TRBD2; clone size: NA; V gene: TRBV2; CDR3 DNA: TGTGCCAGCAGCCTCGGGACTACCCACTCGGGGACAGATACGCAGTATTTT; CDR3 protein: CASSLGTTHSGTDTQYF
J gene: TRBJ1-1; D gene: NA; clone size: NA; V gene: TRBV6-5; CDR3 DNA: TGTGCCAGCAGTTCCGGGTCTGAAGCTTTCTTT; CDR3 protein: CASSSGSEAFF
J gene: TRBJ1-2; D gene: TRBD1; clone size: few; V gene: TRBV29-1; CDR3 DNA: TGCAGCGTTGGACAGGGGGCAAGAGCAAAAGGCTACACCTTC; CDR3 protein: CSVGQGARAKGYTF
J gene: TRBJ1-2; D gene: NA; clone size: NA; V gene: TRBV15; CDR3 DNA: TGTGCCACCAGCAGAGATGGGGGGGACTATGGCTACACCTTC; CDR3 protein: CATSRDGGDYGYTF
J gene: TRBJ1-1; D gene: NA; clone size: NA; V gene: TRBV18; CDR3 DNA: TGTGCCAGCTCACCTTGGTCACAGGGTGACACTGAAGCTTTCTTT; CDR3 protein: CASSPWSQGDTEAFF
J gene: TRBJ2-7; D gene: NA; clone size: NA; V gene: TRBV5-6; CDR3 DNA: TGTGCCAGCAGCTTCGGACGGACAGCTGGAATGGCGCAGTACTTC; CDR3 protein: CASSFGRTAGMAQYF
J gene: TRBJ1-2; D gene: NA; clone size: NA; V gene: TRBV4-3; CDR3 DNA: TGCGCCAGCAGCCCAGCAGGGGTAAAGAACTATGGCTACACCTTC; CDR3 protein: CASSPAGVKNYGYTF
J gene: TRBJ2-7; D gene: TRBD2; clone size: NA; V gene: TRBV5-1; CDR3 DNA: TGCGCCAGCAGCCCGGGATCCCTAGGGACTAGCGGGGCAATTCTCTACGAGCAGTACTTC; CDR3 protein: CASSPGSLGTSGAILYEQYF
J gene: TRBJ2-7; D gene: NA; clone size: NA; V gene: TRBV2; CDR3 DNA: TGTGCCAGCAGGGAGGGCAGGGTTTTCAACGAGCAGTACTTC; CDR3 protein: CASREGRVFNEQYF
J gene: TRBJ1-1; D gene: NA; clone size: once; V gene: TRBV5-1; CDR3 DNA: TGCGCCAGCAGCTTAGGGGACACTGAAGCTTTCTTT; CDR3 protein: CASSLGDTEAFF
J gene: TRBJ2-5; D gene: NA; clone size: NA; V gene: TRBV5-6; CDR3 DNA: TGTGCCAGCAGCCGGGGGATCCAAGAGACCCAGTACTTC; CDR3 protein: CASSRGIQETQYF
J gene: TRBJ1-2; D gene: NA; clone size: few; V gene: TRBV19; CDR3 DNA: TGTGCCAGTAGCCCTCCAGACTATGGCTACACCTTC; CDR3 protein: CASSPPDYGYTF
J gene: TRBJ1-2; D gene: NA; clone size: once; V gene: TRBV9; CDR3 DNA: TGTGCCAGCAGCGTAGGACGGGTCTCTAACTATGGCTACACCTTC; CDR3 protein: CASSVGRVSNYGYTF